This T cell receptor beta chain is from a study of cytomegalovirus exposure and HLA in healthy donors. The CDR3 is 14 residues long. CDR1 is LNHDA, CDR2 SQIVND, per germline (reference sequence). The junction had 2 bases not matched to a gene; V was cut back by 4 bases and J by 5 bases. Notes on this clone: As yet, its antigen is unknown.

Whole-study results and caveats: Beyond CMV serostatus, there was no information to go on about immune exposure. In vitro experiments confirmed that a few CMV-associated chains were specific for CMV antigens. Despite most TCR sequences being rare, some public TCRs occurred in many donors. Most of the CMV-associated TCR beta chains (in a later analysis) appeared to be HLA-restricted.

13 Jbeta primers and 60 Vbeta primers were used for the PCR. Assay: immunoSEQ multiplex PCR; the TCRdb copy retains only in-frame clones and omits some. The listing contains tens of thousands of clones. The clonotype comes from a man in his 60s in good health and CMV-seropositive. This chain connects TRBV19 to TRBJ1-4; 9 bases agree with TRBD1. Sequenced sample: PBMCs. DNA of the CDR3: TGTGCCAGTAGTAAAACAGGGGGCAATGAAAAACTGTTTTTT. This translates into CASSKTGGNEKLFF.